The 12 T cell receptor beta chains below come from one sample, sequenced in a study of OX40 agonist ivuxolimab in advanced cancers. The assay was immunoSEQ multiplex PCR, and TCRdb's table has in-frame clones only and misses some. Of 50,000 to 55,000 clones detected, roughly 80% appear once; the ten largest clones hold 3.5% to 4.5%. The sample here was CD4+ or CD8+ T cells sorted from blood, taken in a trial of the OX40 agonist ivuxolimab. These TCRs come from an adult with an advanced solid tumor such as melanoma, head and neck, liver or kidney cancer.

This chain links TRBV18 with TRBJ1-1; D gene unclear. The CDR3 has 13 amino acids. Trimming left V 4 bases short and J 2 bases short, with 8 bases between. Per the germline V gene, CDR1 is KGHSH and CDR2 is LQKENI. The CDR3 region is CASSQDPNTEAFF. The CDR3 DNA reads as TGTGCCAGCTCACAAGATCCAAACACTGAAGCTTTCTTT.

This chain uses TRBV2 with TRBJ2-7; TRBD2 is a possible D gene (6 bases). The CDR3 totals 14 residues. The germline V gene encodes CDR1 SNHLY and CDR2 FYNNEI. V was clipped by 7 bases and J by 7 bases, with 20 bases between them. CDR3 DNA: TGTGCCAGCACGTTCGGACTACTTTCAGGGGAGCAGTACTTC. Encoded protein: CASTFGLLSGEQYF.

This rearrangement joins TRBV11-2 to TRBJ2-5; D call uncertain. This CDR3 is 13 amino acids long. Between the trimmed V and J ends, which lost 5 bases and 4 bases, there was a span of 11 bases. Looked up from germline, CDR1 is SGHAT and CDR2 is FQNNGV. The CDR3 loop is CASSPEKGETQYF. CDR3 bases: TGTGCCAGCAGCCCCGAGAAGGGAGAGACCCAGTACTTC.

Written as DNA, the CDR3 is TGCGCCAGCAGCCAGTCACAGACTAGCGGACAAGAGACCCAGTACTTC. Protein product: CASSQSQTSGQETQYF. The chain joins TRBV4-3 to TRBJ2-5, with TRBD2 matching 9 bases. Germline CDR1 LGHNA, CDR2 YSLEER. The CDR3 is 16 amino acids. The J segment lost 2 bases and the V segment lost 3 bases, leaving 7 bases of the junction unmatched.

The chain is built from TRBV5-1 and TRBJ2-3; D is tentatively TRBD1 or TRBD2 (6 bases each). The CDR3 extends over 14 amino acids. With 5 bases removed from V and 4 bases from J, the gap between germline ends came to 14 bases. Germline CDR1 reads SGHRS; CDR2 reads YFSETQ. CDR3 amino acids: CASRAVGGADTQYF. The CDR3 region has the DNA TGCGCCAGCAGGGCCGTGGGGGGCGCAGATACGCAGTATTTT.

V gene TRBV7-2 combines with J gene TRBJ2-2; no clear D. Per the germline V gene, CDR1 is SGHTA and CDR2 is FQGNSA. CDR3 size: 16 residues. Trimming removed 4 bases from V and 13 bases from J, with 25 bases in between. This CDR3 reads CASSSVGIPGLALLFF. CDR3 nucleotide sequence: TGTGCCAGCAGCTCAGTCGGTATCCCCGGCTTGGCTTTGCTGTTTTTT.

CDR3 DNA: TGTGCCAGCAGCTTATATCCAGGAATAGCAGAAGCTTTCTTT. Translating it yields CASSLYPGIAEAFF. The V call is TRBV7-2, the J call TRBJ1-1; D is ambiguous. CDR1 and CDR2 (germline): SGHTA, FQGNSA. The V end was cut by 2 bases, the J end by 8 bases, with 15 bases between. There are 14 residues in the CDR3.

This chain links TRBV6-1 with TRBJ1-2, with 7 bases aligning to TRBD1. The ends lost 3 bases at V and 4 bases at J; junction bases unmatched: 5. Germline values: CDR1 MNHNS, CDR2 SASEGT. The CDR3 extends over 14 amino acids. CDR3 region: CASSDQTGFYGYTF. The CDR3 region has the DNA TGTGCCAGCAGTGACCAGACAGGGTTCTATGGCTACACCTTC.

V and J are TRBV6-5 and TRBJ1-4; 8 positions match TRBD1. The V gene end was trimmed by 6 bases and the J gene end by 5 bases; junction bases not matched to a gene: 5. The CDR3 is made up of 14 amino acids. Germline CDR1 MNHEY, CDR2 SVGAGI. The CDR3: CASRLTGANEKLFF. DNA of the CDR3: TGTGCCAGCAGGCTGACAGGGGCGAATGAAAAACTGTTTTTT.

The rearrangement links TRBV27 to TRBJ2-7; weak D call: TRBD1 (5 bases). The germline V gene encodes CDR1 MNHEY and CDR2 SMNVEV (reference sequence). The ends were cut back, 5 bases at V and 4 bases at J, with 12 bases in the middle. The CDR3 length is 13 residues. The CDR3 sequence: CASSTQGSYEQYF. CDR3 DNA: TGTGCCAGCAGTACGCAGGGAAGTTACGAGCAGTACTTC.

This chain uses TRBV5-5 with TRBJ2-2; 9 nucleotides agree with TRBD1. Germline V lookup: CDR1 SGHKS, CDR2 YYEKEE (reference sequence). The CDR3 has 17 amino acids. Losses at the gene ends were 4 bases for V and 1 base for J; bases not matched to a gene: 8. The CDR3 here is CASSLVTGGKNTGELFF. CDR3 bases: TGTGCCAGCAGCCTTGTGACAGGGGGTAAGAACACCGGGGAGCTGTTTTTT.

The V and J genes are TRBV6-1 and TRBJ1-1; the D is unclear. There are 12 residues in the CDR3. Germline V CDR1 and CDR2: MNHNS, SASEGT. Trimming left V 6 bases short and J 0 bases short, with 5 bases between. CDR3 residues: CASRAMNTEAFF. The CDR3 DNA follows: TGTGCCAGCAGGGCCATGAACACTGAAGCTTTCTTT.